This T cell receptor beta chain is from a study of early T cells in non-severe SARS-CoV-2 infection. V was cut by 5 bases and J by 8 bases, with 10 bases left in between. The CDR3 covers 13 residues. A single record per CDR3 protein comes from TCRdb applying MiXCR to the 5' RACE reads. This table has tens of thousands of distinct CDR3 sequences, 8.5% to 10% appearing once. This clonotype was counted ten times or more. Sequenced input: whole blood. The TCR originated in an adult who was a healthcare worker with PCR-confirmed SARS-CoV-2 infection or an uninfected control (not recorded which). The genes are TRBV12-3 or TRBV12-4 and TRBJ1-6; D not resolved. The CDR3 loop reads CASSTGRDSPLHF. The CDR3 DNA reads TGTGCCAGCAGTACCGGACGGGATTCACCCCTCCACTTT.